The 30 T cell receptor beta chains below were found in one sample sequenced in a study of CD8+CD57+ T cells in acquired aplastic anemia. The template used for profiling TCR beta VDJ and CDR3 was genomic DNA. TCRdb processed the reads anew with MiXCR; each CDR3 protein has one entry. Of about 160,000 distinct CDR3 sequences in the sample, roughly 48% were seen once. Patients chosen for sequencing had shown CD8+CD57+ cell expansion by flow cytometry. The specimen sequenced was sorted CD4+, CD8+, or CD8+CD57+ T cells (not recorded which) from PBMCs. These receptors were collected from a human donor with aplastic anemia.

This clonotype was recorded at least ten times. Compared with germline, one end of the junction differs, possibly owing to a read error. V and J are TRBV3-1 and TRBJ2-7; 16 positions agree with TRBD2. The CDR3 length is 13 residues. CDR1 and CDR2 (germline): LGHDT, YNNKEL (reference sequence). This CDR3 reads CASSPGLAGGLNF. The CDR3 DNA reads as TGTGCCAGCAGCCCGGGACTAGCGGGAGGGCTGAACTTC.

The chain is built from TRBV2 and TRBJ2-1, with 8 bases matching TRBD2. The J segment lost 3 bases and the V segment lost 5 bases, leaving 9 bases of the junction unmatched. CDR1 is SNHLY, CDR2 FYNNEI, per germline. The CDR3 runs to 16 residues. CDR3: CASSKTRAGVYNEQFF. In DNA form, the CDR3 reads TGTGCCAGCAGTAAGACTCGAGCGGGGGTCTACAATGAGCAGTTCTTC. Full variable domain (outside the CDR3, taken from reference TRBV2 and TRBJ2-1): EPEVTQTPSHQVTQMGQEVILRCVPISNHLYFYWYRQILGQKVEFLVSFYNNEISEKSEIFDDQFSVERPDGSNFTLKIRSTKLEDSAMYFCASSKTRAGVYNEQFFGPGTRLTVL.

This clonotype was counted a few times. An end of the junction differs from the germline gene, which may be a read error. The V and J genes are TRBV19 and TRBJ2-2, with 12 bases fitting TRBD2. The CDR3 is made up of 18 amino acids. Per the germline V gene, CDR1 is LNHDA and CDR2 is SQIVND (reference sequence). This CDR3 is CASSVGWTSGKRAGGLFF. CDR3 bases: TGTGCCAGTAGTGTTGGTTGGACTAGCGGGAAGAGGGCCGGGGGGCTGTTTTTT.

The chain couples TRBV29-1 to TRBJ1-1; 7 bases align to TRBD1. Germline CDR1 reads SQVTM; CDR2 reads ANQGSEA. V gave up 7 bases and J gave up 6 bases; unmatched junction bases: 11. The CDR3 extends over 13 amino acids. CDR3 protein: CSAVQGLGAEAFF. In nucleotides, the CDR3 is TGCAGCGCAGTACAGGGGTTGGGCGCTGAAGCTTTCTTT.

Worth noting for this clonotype: Here the CDR3 omits its conserved ending phenylalanine or tryptophan, so a read error is the likely source. The DNA is left out, because the CDR3 cannot be placed on it with certainty; the CDR3 is given as TCRdb lists it. V and J are TRBV20-1 and TRBJ2-5. The CDR3 is 9 amino acids long, termini counted. Germline-derived CDR1 and CDR2 are DFQATT and SNEGSKA (reference sequence). The CDR3 is CSAREVQGL.

This chain uses TRBV10-3 with TRBJ1-1, with 7 bases fitting TRBD1. The CDR3 consists of 14 residues. Germline-derived CDR1 and CDR2 are ENHRY and SYGVKD. With 3 bases clipped from V and 6 bases from J, the junction kept 7 bases outside the gene matches. CDR3 sequence: CAISDRDREPEAFF. The CDR3 region has the DNA TGTGCCATCAGTGACCGGGACAGAGAACCTGAAGCTTTCTTT.

This chain connects TRBV7-8 to TRBJ1-1; D is uncertain. Trimming removed 1 base at V and 7 bases at J, with 7 bases between. The CDR3 length is 12 residues. Germline CDR1 and CDR2: SGHVS and FQNEAQ. This chain's CDR3 is CASSLGMIEAFF. The CDR3 DNA follows: TGTGCCAGCAGCTTAGGAATGATTGAAGCTTTCTTT.

To note about this clonotype: A much larger clone lies a single base off, so this may be a read error. The CDR3 carries no conserved terminal phenylalanine or tryptophan, so it likely arises from a read error. The CDR3 spells CASSQVSGRANEQFL. The CDR3 DNA is TGCGCCAGCAGCCAAGTTAGCGGGAGGGCCAATGAGCAGTTCCTC. The chain employs TRBV4-1 and TRBJ2-1; 11 nucleotides align to TRBD2. Germline assignment: CDR1 MGHRA and CDR2 YSYEKL. CDR3 size: 15 residues. V was pared by 1 base and J by 6 bases, with 2 bases of the junction left unmatched.

This clonotype was seen repeatedly, ten times or more. The genes are TRBV7-6 and TRBJ2-1, with D uncertain. The CDR3 is 12 residues long. Germline V gene sequence: CDR1 SGHVS, CDR2 FNYEAQ. Between the trimmed V and J ends, which lost 5 bases and 9 bases, there was a span of 11 bases. The CDR3 DNA reads TGTGCCAGCAGCCCTGGGGTTGCTGAGCAGTTCTTC. Protein sequence: CASSPGVAEQFF.

This clonotype occurred many times. The junction differs from germline at one of its ends, possibly a read error. The chain links TRBV7-7 to TRBJ2-2, with 11 bases that match TRBD2. The CDR3 is 16 residues long. From germline, CDR1 is SSHAT and CDR2 FNYEAQ (reference sequence). CDR3 loop: CASSSGLAVGSGELFF. The CDR3, as DNA: TGTGCTAGCAGCTCGGGACTAGCGGTAGGGAGCGGGGAGCTGTTTTTT.

This clonotype was seen ten or more times. The CDR3 nucleotides read TGTGCCAGCAGTGAATCCCAGGGGGCAGGGTTTGAGCAGTTCTTC. Protein sequence: CASSESQGAGFEQFF. This sequence joins TRBV2 and TRBJ2-1, with 8 bases aligning to TRBD1. This CDR3 has 15 residues. In germline, CDR1 is SNHLY, CDR2 FYNNEI. V trimming: 2 bases; J trimming: 9 bases; junction bases outside the gene matches: 9.

Many counts were recorded for this clonotype. The junction departs from the called germline gene at one end, perhaps through a read error. The chain has TRBV7-9 and TRBJ1-3, with D perhaps TRBD1 (6 bases). Germline lookup yields CDR1 SEHNR and CDR2 FQNEAQ (reference sequence). The CDR3 covers 15 residues. The CDR3 bases are TGTGTCAGCACCAGGGGATCTAGCTCTGGAAACACCATATATTTT. It specifies CVSTRGSSSGNTIYF.

This clonotype came up many times. The chain joins TRBV2 to TRBJ2-2, with D possibly being TRBD2 (6 bases). The CDR3 contains 16 residues. V gave up 2 bases and J gave up 2 bases, with 12 bases separating them. The germline V gene has CDR1 SNHLY and CDR2 FYNNEI. DNA for the CDR3: TGTGCCAGCAGTGAAACCGGGACTTCTAACACCGGGGAGCTGTTTTTT. This gives the protein CASSETGTSNTGELFF.

This clonotype was counted a single time. The chain recombines TRBV6-2 or TRBV6-3 with TRBJ2-3; TRBD1 aligns across 8 bases. The germline V gene encodes CDR1 MNHEY and CDR2 SVGEGT. The J segment lost 1 base and the V segment lost 6 bases, leaving 6 bases of the junction unmatched. This CDR3 contains 15 residues. In DNA, the CDR3 is TGTGCCAGCAGGGATGGACAGGGACGCACAGATACGCAGTATTTT. As protein: CASRDGQGRTDTQYF.

J is TRBJ2-7 and V is TRBV20-1; 7 bases map to TRBD2. Trimming at V came to 3 bases and at J to 2 bases, leaving 4 bases not matched to a gene. Germline CDR1 is DFQATT and CDR2 is SNEGSKA (reference sequence). The length of the CDR3 is 13 residues. The CDR3 sequence is CSARAGVPYEQYF. DNA for the CDR3: TGCAGTGCTAGGGCGGGAGTGCCCTACGAGCAGTACTTC.

The chain links TRBV24-1 to TRBJ2-1; D ambiguous. This CDR3 is 13 amino acids long. Trimming removed 4 bases at V and 2 bases at J, with 5 bases between. Germline assignment: CDR1 KGHDR and CDR2 SFDVKD. This CDR3 is CATSEGPYNEQFF. The CDR3 DNA reads TGTGCCACCAGTGAGGGCCCCTACAATGAGCAGTTCTTC.

This clonotype was seen repeatedly, ten times or more. The genes are TRBV20-1 and TRBJ1-1; D gene uncertain. CDR3 length: 12 amino acids. Germline CDR1 and CDR2: DFQATT and SNEGSKA (reference sequence). V shed 3 bases and J shed 10 bases, with 15 bases lying between them. The CDR3 coding sequence is TGCAGTGCTAGTATGGAACCAGCTAGAGCTTTCTTT. Translated: CSASMEPARAFF.

This clonotype was seen at least ten times. This chain links TRBV20-1 with TRBJ1-6; 7 nucleotides agree with TRBD1. Germline V gene sequence: CDR1 DFQATT, CDR2 SNEGSKA (reference sequence). With V trimmed by 3 bases and J by 7 bases, 0 bases remained unmatched. The length of the CDR3 is 12 residues. CDR3 sequence (DNA): TGCAGTGCTAGGACAGGGAATTCACCCCTCCACTTT. This translates into CSARTGNSPLHF.

This chain connects TRBV29-1 to TRBJ1-2; D unclear. This CDR3 spans 13 amino acids. Germline CDR1 and CDR2: SQVTM and ANQGSEA. Trimming removed 4 bases from V and 4 bases from J, with 13 bases in between. The CDR3 DNA reads as TGCAGCGTTGGGGATTGGGTAGGCTATGGCTACACCTTC. This encodes CSVGDWVGYGYTF.

The table lists this clonotype with a count of one. V and J are TRBV20-1 and TRBJ2-5; D uncertain. Germline CDR1 and CDR2: DFQATT and SNEGSKA (reference sequence). The CDR3 runs 11 residues. V was clipped by 5 bases and J by 3 bases, with 7 bases between them. The CDR3 sequence: CSASHKETQYF. The CDR3 DNA is TGCAGTGCTTCCCACAAAGAGACCCAGTACTTC.

This chain joins TRBV20-1 and TRBJ2-7; 10 nucleotides agree with TRBD2. The trim removed 0 bases at V and 6 bases at J, leaving 8 bases unmatched. Per the germline V gene, CDR1 is DFQATT and CDR2 is SNEGSKA (reference sequence). CDR3 length: 15 residues. The CDR3 nucleotides are TGCAGTGCTAGAGAGTCTAGCGGGAGTGGTATCGAGCAGTACTTC. Protein: CSARESSGSGIEQYF.

CDR3 protein: CASQAGNTGELFF. CDR3 nucleotide sequence: TGCGCCAGTCAAGCGGGGAACACCGGGGAGCTGTTTTTT. This rearrangement joins TRBV5-1 to TRBJ2-2; the D gene is possibly TRBD2 (6 bases). This CDR3 region has 13 residues. Between the trimmed V and J ends, which lost 8 bases and 1 base, there was a span of 9 bases. Germline assignment: CDR1 SGHRS and CDR2 YFSETQ.

There are a few counts of this clonotype. This rearrangement joins TRBV20-1 to TRBJ2-7; 11 bases are a match to TRBD2. Per germline, CDR1 DFQATT and CDR2 SNEGSKA (reference sequence). The CDR3 loop spans 16 amino acids. J was trimmed by 2 bases and V by 1 base; bases with no gene match: 7. The CDR3, as DNA: TGCAGTGCTAGAGTGCTAGCGGGAGGCCTACCCTACGAGCAGTACTTC. Protein: CSARVLAGGLPYEQYF.

This clonotype came up many times. V gene TRBV9 combines with J gene TRBJ2-3; unclear D gene. Deletions cut 5 bases from V and 2 bases from J, with 9 bases between. Germline CDR1 and CDR2: SGDLS and YYNGEE. This CDR3 spans 13 amino acids. CDR3 in DNA: TGTGCCAGCAGTGAGGCCCCCACAGATACGCAGTATTTT. Amino acid sequence: CASSEAPTDTQYF. Looking up the rest from reference TRBV9 and TRBJ2-3 gives the full variable domain: DSGVTQTPKHLITATGQRVTLRCSPRSGDLSVYWYQQSLDQGLQFLIQYYNGEERAKGNILERFSAQQFPDLHSELNLSSLELGDSALYFCASSEAPTDTQYFGPGTRLTVL.

This clonotype was observed at least ten times. This chain uses TRBV19 with TRBJ2-7; D remains ambiguous. V shed 5 bases and J shed 1 base, with 6 bases lying between them. Germline V gives CDR1 LNHDA, CDR2 SQIVND (reference sequence). The CDR3 runs to 12 residues. CDR3 in DNA: TGTGCCAGTAGTGGACCTTCCTACGAGCAGTACTTC. Protein sequence: CASSGPSYEQYF.

Comments on this clonotype: Just one base apart from a much larger clone, this may be a read error. The chain uses TRBV11-2 and TRBJ1-1, with unresolved D. The length of the CDR3 is 14 residues. The V gene lost 0 bases and the J gene lost 3 bases, with 8 bases spanning the gap. Germline V gene lookup returns CDR1 SGHAT and CDR2 FQNNGV. In DNA, the CDR3 is TGTGCCAGCAGCTTAGATATCTCATACACTGAAGCTTTCTTT. Amino acids: CASSLDISYTEAFF. The entire variable domain, with the rest obtained from reference TRBV11-2 and TRBJ1-1, is as follows: EAGVAQSPRYKIIEKRQSVAFWCNPISGHATLYWYQQILGQGPKLLIQFQNNGVVDDSQLPKDRFSAERLKGVDSTLKIQPAKLEDSAVYLCASSLDISYTEAFFGQGTRLTVV.

CDR3 DNA sequence: TGTGCCAGCAGTTTCGTCAGGGATGGCTACACCTTC. Translating gives CASSFVRDGYTF. The rearrangement uses TRBV25-1 and TRBJ1-2; a weak D match, TRBD1 (5 bases). V was pared by 5 bases and J by 6 bases, with 10 bases between. There are 12 residues in the CDR3. Germline assignment: CDR1 MGHDK and CDR2 SYGVNS.

There are many counts of this clonotype. The chain carries TRBV6-1 and TRBJ2-7; D gene uncertain. The germline gives CDR1 MNHNS, CDR2 SASEGT. The CDR3 sequence is 14 residues long. V lost 7 bases to trimming and J lost 3 bases, with 16 bases between them. This CDR3 reads CASTESQGNYEQYF. In DNA, the CDR3 is TGTGCCAGCACCGAATCTCAAGGGAACTACGAGCAGTACTTC.

This clonotype was seen at least ten times. The V call is TRBV30, the J call TRBJ2-6; D is undetermined. The length of the CDR3 is 14 residues. V gave up 7 bases and J gave up 2 bases, with 12 bases separating them. Germline V gene lookup returns CDR1 GTSNPN and CDR2 SVGIG (reference sequence). In nucleotides, the CDR3 is TGTGCCTTAAATGCAGTCACTGGGGCCAACGTCCTGACTTTC. Residues: CALNAVTGANVLTF. The variable domain in full, with the rest retrieved from reference TRBV30 and TRBJ2-6, is SQTIHQWPATLVQPVGSPLSLECTVEGTSNPNLYWYRQAAGRGLQLLFYSVGIGQISSEVPQNLSASRPQDRQFILSSKKLLLSDSGFYLCALNAVTGANVLTFGAGSRLTVL.

This clonotype has ten or more counts. The rearrangement uses TRBV7-2 and TRBJ2-3, with D unresolved. The germline V gene encodes CDR1 SGHTA and CDR2 FQGNSA. The ends were cut back, 5 bases at V and 0 bases at J, with 9 bases in the middle. The CDR3 contains 14 residues. The CDR3 here is CASSPRQSTDTQYF. CDR3 bases: TGTGCCAGCAGCCCCCGACAAAGCACAGATACGCAGTATTTT.